This T cell receptor beta chain derives from a study of blood T cells in healthy people across ages. Study-wide results and caveats: Age advanced and TCR beta diversity per million T cells fell, roughly linearly. Comparison with aged donors showed that long-lived donors had more naive CD4+ cells and higher diversity.

Through a sample-barcoded 5' primer and a J-beta primer mix, a second PCR was run for 7 to 11 cycles. Researchers report that a template-switch adaptor with 12 random nucleotides tagged each cDNA molecule. TCRdb fed the 5' RACE reads into MiXCR, producing one record per CDR3 protein. The sample lists 750,000 to 950,000 distinct CDR3 sequences, about 53% occurring once. With each sample, at least 5.5 micrograms of total RNA were extracted. There are 14 residues in the CDR3. V dropped 2 bases and J dropped 6 bases, with 11 bases sitting between them. Germline CDR1 is PRHDT and CDR2 is FYEKMQ (reference sequence). Only a few counts were recorded for this clonotype. Its cognate antigen is unknown.

This TCR came from a man older than 75 in good health. The source material was blood. This chain links TRBV13 with TRBJ2-1, with D maybe TRBD2 (6 bases). The CDR3 DNA sequence: TGTGCCAGCAGCTTACGAACTAGCTCCAATGAGCAGTTCTTC. Translation gives CASSLRTSSNEQFF.